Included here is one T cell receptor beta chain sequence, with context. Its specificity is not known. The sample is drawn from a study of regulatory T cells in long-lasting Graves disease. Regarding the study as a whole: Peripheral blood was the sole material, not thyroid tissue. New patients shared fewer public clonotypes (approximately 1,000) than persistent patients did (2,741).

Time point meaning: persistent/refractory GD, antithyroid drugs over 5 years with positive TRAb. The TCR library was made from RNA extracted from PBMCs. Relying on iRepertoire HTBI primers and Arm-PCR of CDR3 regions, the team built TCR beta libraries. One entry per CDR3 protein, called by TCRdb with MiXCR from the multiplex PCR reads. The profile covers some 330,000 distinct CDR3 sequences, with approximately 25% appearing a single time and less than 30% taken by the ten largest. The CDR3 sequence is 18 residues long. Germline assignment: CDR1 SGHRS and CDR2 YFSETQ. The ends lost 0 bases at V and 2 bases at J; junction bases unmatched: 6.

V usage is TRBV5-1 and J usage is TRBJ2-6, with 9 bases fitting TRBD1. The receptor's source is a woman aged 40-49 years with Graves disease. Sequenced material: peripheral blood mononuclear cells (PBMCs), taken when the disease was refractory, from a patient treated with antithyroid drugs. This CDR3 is CASSLDGQGIAGANVLTF. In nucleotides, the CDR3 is TGCGCCAGCAGCTTGGACGGACAGGGGATAGCTGGGGCCAACGTCCTGACTTTC.